This T cell receptor beta chain was sequenced for a study of CD8 T cells in ankylosing spondylitis. With respect to this clonotype: Its cognate antigen is unknown.

Construction of TCR beta libraries was performed using quantitative 5'-RACE with molecular barcodes. Via MiXCR, TCRdb re-called the 5' RACE reads, giving one row per CDR3 protein. Of some 840,000 distinct CDR3 sequences detected, approximately 12% appear once; the ten largest clones hold around 0.51%. Study-level points and caveats: Some of the motif variants had earlier been found in reactive arthritis patients' fluid and blood. Disease-linked clones bore a CD8+ phenotype and were relatively rare in peripheral blood. In ankylosing spondylitis patients, matched synovial fluid reportedly showed significant enrichment of disease-linked clones. A motif in TCR beta, a set of under 10 highly homologous variants, appeared characteristic of ankylosing spondylitis blood.

This TCR was recovered from a male donor with ankylosing spondylitis. Sequencing was done on a sample of blood, either unsorted or a sorted T cell fraction (not recorded which).

CDR3 nucleotides: TGTGCCAGCAGTGGGGACAGGCGAGGGGCGTTATACAATGAGCAGTTCTTC. Its translation: CASSGDRRGALYNEQFF. The gene calls are TRBV27 and TRBJ2-1; 8 bases are a match to TRBD1. There are 17 residues in the CDR3. CDR1 is MNHEY, CDR2 SMNVEV, per germline (reference sequence). Trimming at V came to 5 bases and at J to 4 bases, leaving 13 bases not matched to a gene.